This TCR beta chain was observed in a study of persistence of HIV-infected CD4 T cells. General observations from the study: Degenerate expanded CDR3beta sequences were enriched among CMV- and Gag-responding cells. Within sorted populations, more oligoclonal TCRs accompanied more oligoclonal proviruses. The rare CMV-responding cells with HIV-1 proviruses were not separately TCR-sequenced.

Stimulation used about 9.5 ug/mL lysate from CMV-infected fibroblasts. CD40L/CD69 double-negative CD45RO-high memory CD4+ T cells were collected. This was the immunoSEQ version 4 assay in survey mode. The data were produced by immunoSEQ multiplex PCR, yet TCRdb's version contains in-frame clones alone and is incomplete. The sample lists approximately 35,000 clones, approximately 80% seen once, with roughly 0.86% in the top ten. V was clipped by 10 bases and J by 1 base, with 16 bases between them. CDR3 size: 14 residues. Germline V gene data show CDR1 as SGHVS and CDR2 as FNYEAQ. A word on this clone: The antigen is not known.

The specimen comprised CD4+ T cells sorted from PBMCs after roughly 17-hour stimulation, sampled from a patient who received antiretroviral therapy. The J gene is TRBJ1-2, the V gene TRBV7-6; TRBD1 might be the D (5 bases). The clonotype was recovered from an adult man with HIV who was CMV-seropositive. The CDR3 DNA reads as TGTGCCACCACCCCGGACAATCTTAACTATGGCTACACCTTC. This codes for CATTPDNLNYGYTF.